The 5 T cell receptor beta chains reported below all come from one sample, sequenced in a study of CD4 T cells in relation to SARS-CoV-2 and coronaviruses. Before the COVID-19 pandemic, during about 2011-2019, CD4+ T cells were taken from unexposed donors. After less than 11 days of culture, CD4+ T cells were isolated. The table came from immunoSEQ multiplex PCR; TCRdb's copy has only in-frame clones and leaves some out. The sample has about 21,000 clones, over 60% seen once. No antigen is known for these receptors. Sequencing input: CD4+ T cells from PBMCs, cultured in vitro. The receptors shown here come from a human donor in good health.

This chain uses TRBV6-6 with TRBJ2-5, with 12 bases lining up with TRBD2. The CDR3 totals 15 residues. CDR1 MNHNY and CDR2 SVGAGI come from the germline V gene (reference sequence). The J segment lost 5 bases and the V segment lost 6 bases, leaving 7 bases of the junction unmatched. The CDR3 DNA sequence: TGTGCCAGCAGACTGCTAGCGGGAGGGGGGGAGACCCAGTACTTC. Its translation: CASRLLAGGGETQYF.

The J gene is TRBJ2-1, the V gene TRBV2; D gene unclear. Trimming removed 5 bases from V and 11 bases from J, with 13 bases in between. Germline-derived CDR1 and CDR2 are SNHLY and FYNNEI. The CDR3 sequence is 12 residues long. CDR3 amino acids: CASSPTTTQQFF. Written as DNA, the CDR3 is TGTGCCAGCAGTCCTACGACAACTCAGCAGTTCTTC.

This chain links TRBV3-1 (or the pseudogene TRBV3-2) with TRBJ2-5, with 11 bases identical to TRBD1. CDR3 size: 16 residues. Germline V gives CDR1 LGHDT, CDR2 YNNKEL (reference sequence). V gave up 4 bases and J gave up 5 bases; unmatched junction bases: 9. The CDR3 protein is CASSPTGQGAWETQYF. CDR3 bases: TGTGCCAGCAGCCCGACCGGACAGGGGGCCTGGGAGACCCAGTACTTC.

This chain links TRBV12-5 with TRBJ2-4; perhaps TRBD2 as D (6 bases). This CDR3 comprises 19 residues. The V end lost 1 base, the J end lost 3 bases, and 22 bases lay between the germline ends. Germline V gene sequence: CDR1 LGHNT, CDR2 FRNRAP. CDR3 nucleotide sequence: TGTGCTAGTGGTTTGGCAAATCAACCAGGGAGGCCGATCAAAAACATTCAGTACTTC. Translation gives CASGLANQPGRPIKNIQYF.

The rearrangement uses TRBV10-3 and TRBJ1-2; D is unclear. The CDR3 has 15 amino acids. The germline CDR1 and CDR2 sequences are ENHRY and SYGVKD. V lost 0 bases and J 2 bases, leaving 10 bases between the germline ends. CDR3: CAISESSGSNYGYTF. In DNA form, the CDR3 reads TGTGCCATCAGTGAGTCTAGTGGCAGCAACTATGGCTACACCTTC.